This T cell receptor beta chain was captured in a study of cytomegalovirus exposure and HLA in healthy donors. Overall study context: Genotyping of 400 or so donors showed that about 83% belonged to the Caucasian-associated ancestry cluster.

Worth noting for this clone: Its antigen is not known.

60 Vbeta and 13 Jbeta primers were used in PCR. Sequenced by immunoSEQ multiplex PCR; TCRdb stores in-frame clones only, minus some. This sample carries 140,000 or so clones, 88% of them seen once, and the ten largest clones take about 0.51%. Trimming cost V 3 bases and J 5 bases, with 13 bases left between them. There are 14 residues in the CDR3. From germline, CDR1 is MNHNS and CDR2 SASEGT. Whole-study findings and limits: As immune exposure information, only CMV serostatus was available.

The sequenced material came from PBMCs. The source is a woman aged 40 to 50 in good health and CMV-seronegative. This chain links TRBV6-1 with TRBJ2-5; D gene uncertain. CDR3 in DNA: TGTGCCAGCAGTGACTCCGGGTCGAAGGAGACCCAGTACTTC. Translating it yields CASSDSGSKETQYF.